Only a few counts were recorded for the clone carrying this TCR beta chain. Its antigen is still unknown. A sample-barcoded 5' primer and a J-beta primer mix were used in a second PCR of roughly 7 to 12 cycles. One entry per CDR3 protein, called by TCRdb with MiXCR from the 5' RACE reads. The sample shows 2 million or so distinct CDR3 sequences, approximately 50% of them seen only once. V was shortened by 4 bases and J by 2 bases, with 17 bases between the two germline ends. The CDR3 covers 16 residues. This specimen belongs to a study of blood T cells in healthy people across ages. Findings of the study overall: In long-lived donors, naive CD4+ cell counts and diversity exceeded those of aged donors. Naive T cell percentage showed a strong correlation with the diversity of TCR beta.

The V gene is TRBV12-3 or TRBV12-4, the J gene TRBJ2-5, with D perhaps assigned TRBD1 or TRBD2 (5 bases each). What was sequenced was blood. The receptor was derived from a woman between 35 and 50 years old in good health. Written as DNA, the CDR3 is TGTGCCAGCAGTTCCTCCGGGGCAGAGCAGCAAGAGACCCAGTACTTC. As protein: CASSSSGAEQQETQYF.